This T cell receptor (beta chain) was sequenced for a study of molecular identifiers for immune sequencing clone quantification. Study findings and constraints: Spiked Jurkat TCR RNA equivalent to one cell was reportedly detectable in about a million naive cells. Sizes of clones that are highly expanded could be underestimated (if identical TCR molecules share a barcode). Clones with over 20 RNA copies captured over 98% of effector molecules but under 1% of naive ones.

Deletions cut 0 bases from V and 7 bases from J, with 11 bases between. This CDR3 spans 14 amino acids. Germline CDR1 reads SGHVS; CDR2 reads FNYEAQ. Preparation of naive CD8 libraries involved roughly 18,000 to 1,100,000 sorted cells and 10%, 30% or 50% RNA. This clonotype was seen at least ten times. Its antigen is undetermined. TCRdb reprocessed the PCR reads via MiXCR and lists one record per CDR3 protein. The sample has hundreds of thousands of distinct CDR3 sequences, 25% seen once. This chain joins TRBV7-6 and TRBJ2-3; the D gene is possibly TRBD2 (6 bases). The sequencing sample was made of naive CD8+ T cells from blood, with Jurkat cell RNA spiked in. The subset is: FACS-sorted CD8+CD4-CCR7+CD45RA+ naive T cells. The receptor's source is a human donor in good health. Some libraries in this study had Jurkat cell RNA spiked in. CDR3 DNA: TGTGCCAGCAGCTTAGCAGGCGGGGCGAATACGCAGTATTTT. It codes for CASSLAGGANTQYF.